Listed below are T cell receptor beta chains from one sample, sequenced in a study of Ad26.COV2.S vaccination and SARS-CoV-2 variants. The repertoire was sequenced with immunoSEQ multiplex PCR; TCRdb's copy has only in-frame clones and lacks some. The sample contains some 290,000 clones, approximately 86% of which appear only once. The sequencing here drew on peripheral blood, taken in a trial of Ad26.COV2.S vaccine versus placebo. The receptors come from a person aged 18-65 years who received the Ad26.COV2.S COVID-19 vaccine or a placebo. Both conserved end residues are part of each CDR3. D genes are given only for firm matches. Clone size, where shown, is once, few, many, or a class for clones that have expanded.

cdr3_aa: CASSAMGQNQETQYF
cdr3_nt: TGTGCCAGCAGTGCCATGGGACAGAACCAAGAGACCCAGTACTTC
clone_size: .
j_call: TRBJ2-5
d_call: TRBD1
v_call: TRBV2

cdr3_aa: CAWSVQGYEQYF
cdr3_nt: TGTGCCTGGAGTGTACAGGGGTACGAGCAGTACTTC
clone_size: .
j_call: TRBJ2-7
d_call: TRBD1
v_call: TRBV30

cdr3_aa: CASSLAKGKGYEQYF
cdr3_nt: TGTGCCAGCAGCTTAGCGAAGGGGAAGGGCTACGAGCAGTACTTC
clone_size: .
j_call: TRBJ2-7
d_call: .
v_call: TRBV7-8

cdr3_aa: CATTRGVGEKLFF
cdr3_nt: TGTGCCACCACGCGAGGGGTTGGTGAAAAACTGTTTTTT
clone_size: .
j_call: TRBJ1-4
d_call: .
v_call: TRBV28

cdr3_aa: CASSGGGTRNEQFF
cdr3_nt: TGTGCCAGCAGCGGTGGAGGAACTCGCAATGAGCAGTTCTTC
clone_size: .
j_call: TRBJ2-1
d_call: .
v_call: TRBV6-5

cdr3_aa: CASSVNPATQYF
cdr3_nt: TGTGCCAGTAGTGTCAACCCTGCGACCCAGTACTTC
clone_size: .
j_call: TRBJ2-5
d_call: .
v_call: TRBV19

cdr3_aa: CASSHRTSGGTYNEQFF
cdr3_nt: TGTGCCAGCAGCCATAGGACTAGCGGGGGCACCTACAATGAGCAGTTCTTC
clone_size: .
j_call: TRBJ2-1
d_call: TRBD2
v_call: TRBV6-2/TRBV6-3

cdr3_aa: CASSDSYYSNQPQHF
cdr3_nt: TGTGCCAGTAGCGACAGCTATTATAGCAATCAGCCCCAGCATTTT
clone_size: .
j_call: TRBJ1-5
d_call: .
v_call: TRBV19

cdr3_aa: CASSLAGIGYTF
cdr3_nt: TGTGCCAGCAGCTTAGCTGGGATCGGCTACACCTTC
clone_size: .
j_call: TRBJ1-2
d_call: .
v_call: TRBV7-6

cdr3_aa: CASSSGSEQYF
cdr3_nt: TGTGCCAGCAGCTCGGGATCCGAGCAGTACTTC
clone_size: .
j_call: TRBJ2-7
d_call: .
v_call: TRBV7-9

cdr3_aa: CASSLGTSKETQYF
cdr3_nt: TGCGCCAGCAGCTTAGGGACCAGTAAAGAGACCCAGTACTTC
clone_size: .
j_call: TRBJ2-5
d_call: .
v_call: TRBV5-1

cdr3_aa: CASRPSGGNEQFF
cdr3_nt: TGTGCCAGCAGACCTAGCGGGGGCAATGAGCAGTTCTTC
clone_size: .
j_call: TRBJ2-1
d_call: TRBD2
v_call: TRBV6-2/TRBV6-3

cdr3_aa: CASSLGTGYQPQHF
cdr3_nt: TGTGCCAGCAGTTTAGGTACGGGGTATCAGCCCCAGCATTTT
clone_size: .
j_call: TRBJ1-5
d_call: .
v_call: TRBV27

cdr3_aa: CASSSGTATDTQYF
cdr3_nt: TGTGCCAGCAGCTCGGGGACAGCCACAGATACGCAGTATTTT
clone_size: .
j_call: TRBJ2-3
d_call: TRBD1
v_call: TRBV6-6

cdr3_aa: CASSGSGGLGDTQYF
cdr3_nt: TGTGCCAGCAGCGGAAGCGGGGGGCTGGGAGATACGCAGTATTTT
clone_size: .
j_call: TRBJ2-3
d_call: TRBD2
v_call: TRBV9

cdr3_aa: CASSLGPSYEQYF
cdr3_nt: TGTGCCAGCAGCTTGGGACCGAGCTACGAGCAGTACTTC
clone_size: once
j_call: TRBJ2-7
d_call: .
v_call: TRBV7-9

cdr3_aa: CASSGGRTGVNEKLFF
cdr3_nt: TGCGCCAGCAGCGGGGGCAGGACAGGCGTTAATGAAAAACTGTTTTTT
clone_size: .
j_call: TRBJ1-4
d_call: TRBD1
v_call: TRBV5-1

cdr3_aa: CASSLSPTGNYGYTF
cdr3_nt: TGCGCCAGCAGCTTGTCACCTACAGGGAACTATGGCTACACCTTC
clone_size: .
j_call: TRBJ1-2
d_call: .
v_call: TRBV5-1

cdr3_aa: CASSAGNQPQHF
cdr3_nt: TGTGCCAGCAGCGCAGGTAATCAGCCCCAGCATTTT
clone_size: .
j_call: TRBJ1-5
d_call: .
v_call: TRBV9

cdr3_aa: CASSEGSQPQHF
cdr3_nt: TGTGCCAGCAGTGAAGGATCTCAGCCCCAGCATTTT
clone_size: .
j_call: TRBJ1-5
d_call: .
v_call: TRBV6-1

cdr3_aa: CASSENSASGETQYF
cdr3_nt: TGTGCCAGCAGTGAAAACAGCGCCTCCGGGGAGACCCAGTACTTC
clone_size: few
j_call: TRBJ2-5
d_call: .
v_call: TRBV2

cdr3_aa: CASSLRRTSNTGELFF
cdr3_nt: TGTGCCAGCAGCTTGCGTCGGACCTCGAACACCGGGGAGCTGTTTTTT
clone_size: .
j_call: TRBJ2-2
d_call: .
v_call: TRBV7-6

cdr3_aa: CASSPRGTLVEQYF
cdr3_nt: TGTGCCAGTAGTCCCCGGGGTACCCTTGTGGAGCAGTACTTC
clone_size: .
j_call: TRBJ2-7
d_call: .
v_call: TRBV19

cdr3_aa: CASSESGVLPNTQYF
cdr3_nt: TGTGCCAGCAGTGAATCGGGGGTCCTCCCGAATACGCAGTATTTT
clone_size: many
j_call: TRBJ2-3
d_call: .
v_call: TRBV2

cdr3_aa: CAISTPGGELFF
cdr3_nt: TGTGCCATCAGCACCCCTGGCGGGGAGCTGTTTTTT
clone_size: .
j_call: TRBJ2-2
d_call: .
v_call: TRBV10-3

cdr3_aa: CASRSTGTNNEQFF
cdr3_nt: TGTGCCAGCAGATCCACCGGGACTAACAATGAGCAGTTCTTC
clone_size: .
j_call: TRBJ2-1
d_call: TRBD2
v_call: TRBV6-5

cdr3_aa: CASSIDQGGQDCQETQYF
cdr3_nt: TGTGCCAGTAGTATAGATCAAGGGGGGCAGGACTGCCAAGAGACCCAGTACTTC
clone_size: .
j_call: TRBJ2-5
d_call: .
v_call: TRBV19

cdr3_aa: CASSRVGGGQETQYF
cdr3_nt: TGTGCCAGCAGCCGAGTAGGCGGGGGACAAGAGACCCAGTACTTC
clone_size: .
j_call: TRBJ2-5
d_call: TRBD2
v_call: TRBV7-7

cdr3_aa: CASSEASLAGAQSYEQYF
cdr3_nt: TGTGCCAGCAGTGAAGCGAGTCTAGCGGGGGCTCAATCCTACGAGCAGTACTTC
clone_size: .
j_call: TRBJ2-7
d_call: TRBD2
v_call: TRBV6-1

cdr3_aa: CASSFQGNTEAFF
cdr3_nt: TGTGCCAGCAGCTTCCAGGGAAACACTGAAGCTTTCTTT
clone_size: few
j_call: TRBJ1-1
d_call: .
v_call: TRBV5-5

cdr3_aa: CASSEALGQGSRTDTQYF
cdr3_nt: TGTGCCAGCAGTGAAGCGCTGGGACAGGGATCACGCACAGATACGCAGTATTTT
clone_size: .
j_call: TRBJ2-3
d_call: TRBD1
v_call: TRBV2

cdr3_aa: CASSLAVPNLGTEAFF
cdr3_nt: TGTGCCAGCAGCTTGGCCGTCCCAAACCTCGGAACTGAAGCTTTCTTT
clone_size: .
j_call: TRBJ1-1
d_call: .
v_call: TRBV5-4

cdr3_aa: CASSLSLGRQYF
cdr3_nt: TGTGCCAGTAGTCTATCCCTGGGCAGGCAGTACTTC
clone_size: .
j_call: TRBJ2-4
d_call: .
v_call: TRBV19

cdr3_aa: CASTTGGPYGYTF
cdr3_nt: TGTGCCAGCACCACAGGGGGCCCCTATGGCTACACCTTC
clone_size: .
j_call: TRBJ1-2
d_call: TRBD1
v_call: TRBV2

cdr3_aa: CAISFDGTYGYTF
cdr3_nt: TGTGCCATCAGTTTTGACGGGACCTATGGCTACACCTTC
clone_size: .
j_call: TRBJ1-2
d_call: .
v_call: TRBV10-3

cdr3_aa: CASRPGQGQSNQPQHF
cdr3_nt: TGTGCCAGCAGACCCGGACAGGGCCAAAGCAATCAGCCCCAGCATTTT
clone_size: .
j_call: TRBJ1-5
d_call: TRBD1
v_call: TRBV2

cdr3_aa: CASRPTRTGNYGYTF
cdr3_nt: TGTGCCAGCAGACCTACCCGGACGGGAAACTATGGCTACACCTTC
clone_size: .
j_call: TRBJ1-2
d_call: .
v_call: TRBV7-8

cdr3_aa: CASSVLGGRGEETQYF
cdr3_nt: TGCGCCAGCAGTGTGTTAGGGGGCAGGGGGGAAGAGACCCAGTACTTC
clone_size: .
j_call: TRBJ2-5
d_call: .
v_call: TRBV10-2

cdr3_aa: CASSLGRQNTEAFF
cdr3_nt: TGTGCCAGCAGCTTGGGACGGCAGAACACTGAAGCTTTCTTT
clone_size: .
j_call: TRBJ1-1
d_call: .
v_call: TRBV11-3

cdr3_aa: CASRRTGSNYGYTF
cdr3_nt: TGTGCCAGCAGAAGGACAGGGAGTAACTATGGCTACACCTTC
clone_size: .
j_call: TRBJ1-2
d_call: TRBD1
v_call: TRBV28

cdr3_aa: CASSSPGQGAEIGYTF
cdr3_nt: TGTGCCAGCAGCTCGCCGGGACAGGGGGCGGAAATTGGCTACACCTTC
clone_size: few
j_call: TRBJ1-2
d_call: TRBD1
v_call: TRBV7-9

cdr3_aa: CASRDSQTSYEQYF
cdr3_nt: TGCGCCAGCCGGGACAGTCAAACCTCCTACGAGCAGTACTTC
clone_size: .
j_call: TRBJ2-7
d_call: TRBD1
v_call: TRBV5-1